This T cell receptor (beta chain) was retrieved from a study of spatial heterogeneity in lung cancer. Turning to the study itself: As counted in raw reads, each unique TCR and UMI combination appeared more than ten times on average.

Time point specified: sample taken at primary tumor resection. The study sequenced unsorted whole RNA from tumor, nontumor lung or frozen PBMC. Each CDR3 protein gets one entry after TCRdb re-called the 5' RACE reads with MiXCR. This sample has some 23,000 distinct CDR3 sequences, with about 7% found just once. With V trimmed by 0 bases and J by 6 bases, 3 bases remained unmatched. Germline V gives CDR1 DFQATT, CDR2 SNEGSKA (reference sequence). This CDR3 has 14 amino acids. Judged by abundance, this clonotype is medium-sized. This TCR came from a male donor with early-stage non-small cell lung cancer. The chain uses TRBV20-1 and TRBJ2-7; TRBD2 matches at 12 bases. The sequencing used PBMCs, collected at surgery. The CDR3 loop is CSARDPSGRGEQYF. In nucleotides, the CDR3 is TGCAGTGCTAGAGACCCTAGCGGGAGGGGCGAGCAGTACTTC.